This T cell receptor beta chain was sequenced in a study of graft-versus-host responses after intestinal transplantation. On the study more broadly: Each transplant was multivisceral, liver-intestinal, or isolated intestinal. Anti-thymocyte globulin induction preceded two to four years of tacrolimus and steroid maintenance in all recipients.

This CDR3 contains 15 residues. The V segment lost 3 bases and the J segment 3 bases; nucleotides outside the gene matches: 7. Germline-derived CDR1 and CDR2 are SGDLS and YYNGEE. Assay used: immunoSEQ multiplex PCR; TCRdb lists only in-frame clones, some missing. Counted here are over 55,000 clones, about 80% occurring once; the ten biggest clones make up 0.39%. Findings and caveats of the study: Recipient-marrow GvH clones were detected, some having first appeared in ileum or blood. High graft-versus-host to host-versus-graft clonal ratios were seen in allografts of patients with graft-donor T cell macrochimerism.

Concerning this clone: Its antigen is undetermined.

The receptor was isolated from a human donor who was the organ donor for an intestinal transplant. The rearrangement uses TRBV9 and TRBJ1-2, with TRBD1 matching 8 bases. Sequencing used unstimulated CD4+ T cells sorted from spleen or lymph node cells, obtained before transplant. The CDR3 loop reads CASSAGTGGDYGYTF. CDR3 nucleotides: TGTGCCAGCAGCGCTGGGACAGGCGGGGACTATGGCTACACCTTC.